These 9 T cell receptor beta chains originate from one sample sequenced in a study of identical twins. One entry per CDR3 protein results from TCRdb running MiXCR on the 5' RACE reads. The data hold around 280,000 distinct CDR3 sequences, with 6.5% to 9.5% observed a single time. These data were also filed under a second study, of yellow fever vaccine responses in identical twins.

Sequenced sample: memory (CD45RO+) T cells sorted from blood. The receptor set was obtained from a woman aged 18-29 years in good health.

The chain employs TRBV5-6 and TRBJ2-2; TRBD1 is a possible D gene (6 bases). In germline, CDR1 is SGHDT, CDR2 YYEEEE. With 6 bases removed from V and 8 bases from J, the gap between germline ends came to 11 bases. This CDR3 contains 12 residues. The CDR3 here is CASTGQFGELFF. The CDR3 region has the DNA TGTGCCAGCACCGGACAGTTTGGGGAGCTGTTTTTT.

This clonotype was found a few times. The chain couples TRBV20-1 to TRBJ2-2; 10 bases are a match to TRBD2. Germline V gene data show CDR1 as DFQATT and CDR2 as SNEGSKA (reference sequence). The CDR3 is 17 residues long. V shed 1 base and J 0 bases; nucleotides not matched to a gene: 5. CDR3 in amino acids: CSARALAGPSNTGELFF. As DNA, the CDR3 is TGCAGTGCTAGAGCACTAGCGGGGCCATCGAACACCGGGGAGCTGTTTTTT.

In this sample, this clonotype turned up many times. This chain joins TRBV5-1 and TRBJ2-7; no clear D. Germline loops: CDR1 SGHRS, CDR2 YFSETQ. This CDR3 has 13 residues. With 3 bases removed from V and 2 bases from J, the gap between germline ends came to 9 bases. CDR3 residues: CASSSTFPYEQYF. The DNA of the CDR3 is TGCGCCAGCAGCTCGACTTTTCCCTACGAGCAGTACTTC.

This clonotype was counted ten times or more. CDR3 protein: CASRRTSGSTDTQYF. In DNA form, the CDR3 reads TGTGCCAGCAGGCGGACTAGCGGTTCCACAGATACGCAGTATTTT. The gene calls are TRBV12-3 or TRBV12-4 and TRBJ2-3; 10 positions match TRBD2. The CDR3 runs to 15 residues. The ends lost 6 bases at V and 2 bases at J; junction bases unmatched: 5.

The chain combines TRBV5-1 with TRBJ2-2; 10 bases align to TRBD2. Germline-derived CDR1 and CDR2 are SGHRS and YFSETQ. Trimming took 4 bases from V and 6 from J; bases not matched to a gene: 3. The CDR3 runs to 14 residues. The CDR3 loop reads CASSLAGEPGELFF. The CDR3 coding sequence is TGCGCCAGCAGCCTAGCGGGGGAACCCGGGGAGCTGTTTTTT.

This clonotype has a count of ten or more. The V gene is TRBV4-2, the J gene TRBJ1-5; no firm D call. This CDR3 has 18 amino acids. The ends were cut back, 4 bases at V and 2 bases at J, with 21 bases in the middle. Germline CDR1 reads LGHNA; CDR2 reads YNFKEQ. CDR3 sequence (DNA): TGTGCCAGCAGCCTAGCGGCAGGCGGTATTGTGGGCAATCAGCCCCAGCATTTT. Protein sequence: CASSLAAGGIVGNQPQHF.

This clonotype was found many times. The CDR3 DNA sequence: TGTGCCAGCAGCCAAGGGACAGGGAACACTGAAGCTTTCTTT. It is translated as CASSQGTGNTEAFF. The genes are TRBV3-1 and TRBJ1-1; 7 bases match TRBD1. The germline CDR1 and CDR2 sequences are LGHDT and YNNKEL (reference sequence). The CDR3 extends over 14 amino acids. With 1 base clipped from V and 1 base from J, the junction kept 0 bases outside the gene matches.

This clonotype was detected a few times. The chain employs TRBV6-1 and TRBJ2-2; 7 bases map to TRBD1. Trimming removed 4 bases from V and 1 base from J; junction bases left unmatched: 3. The CDR3 consists of 15 residues. CDR1 MNHNS and CDR2 SASEGT come from the germline V gene. The CDR3 nucleotides read TGTGCCAGCAGTGCGGGACAGAAGAACACCGGGGAGCTGTTTTTT. Protein product: CASSAGQKNTGELFF.

In this sample, this clonotype turned up a few times. The V and J genes are TRBV2 and TRBJ1-1; D gene uncertain. With 7 bases removed from V and 2 bases from J, the gap between germline ends came to 11 bases. There are 13 residues in the CDR3. Per the germline V gene, CDR1 is SNHLY and CDR2 is FYNNEI. This CDR3 is CASNSVRNTEAFF. The DNA for the CDR3 is TGTGCCAGCAATTCTGTCCGAAACACTGAAGCTTTCTTT.